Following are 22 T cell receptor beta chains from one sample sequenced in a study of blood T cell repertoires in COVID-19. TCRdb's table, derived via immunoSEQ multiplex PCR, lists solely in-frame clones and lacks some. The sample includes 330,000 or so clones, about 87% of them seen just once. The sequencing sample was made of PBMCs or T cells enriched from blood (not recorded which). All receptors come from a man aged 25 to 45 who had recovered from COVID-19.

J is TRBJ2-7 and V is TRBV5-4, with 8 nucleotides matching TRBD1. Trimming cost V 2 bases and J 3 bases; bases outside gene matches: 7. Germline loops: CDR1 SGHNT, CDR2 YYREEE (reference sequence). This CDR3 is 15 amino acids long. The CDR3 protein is CASSLGPGGLYEQYF. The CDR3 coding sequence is TGTGCCAGCAGCTTAGGGCCAGGGGGCCTCTACGAGCAGTACTTC.

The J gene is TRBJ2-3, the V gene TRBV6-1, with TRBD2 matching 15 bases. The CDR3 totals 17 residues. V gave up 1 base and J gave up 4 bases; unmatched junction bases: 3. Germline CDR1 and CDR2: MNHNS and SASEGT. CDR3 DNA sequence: TGTGCCAGCAGTGAAGGGACTAGCGGGGGGGCGCCAGATACGCAGTATTTT. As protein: CASSEGTSGGAPDTQYF.

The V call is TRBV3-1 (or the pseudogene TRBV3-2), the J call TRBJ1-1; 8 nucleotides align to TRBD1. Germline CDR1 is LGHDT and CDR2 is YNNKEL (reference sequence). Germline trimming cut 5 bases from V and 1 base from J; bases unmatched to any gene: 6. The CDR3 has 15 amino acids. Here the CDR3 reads CASSYSGQGNTEAFF. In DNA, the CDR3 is TGTGCCAGCAGCTACTCAGGACAGGGGAACACTGAAGCTTTCTTT.

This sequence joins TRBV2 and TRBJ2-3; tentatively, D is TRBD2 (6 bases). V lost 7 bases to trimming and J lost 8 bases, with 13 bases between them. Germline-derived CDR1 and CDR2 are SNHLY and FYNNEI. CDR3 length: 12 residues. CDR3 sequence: CASNPTRGTQYF. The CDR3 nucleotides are TGTGCCAGCAACCCGACTAGAGGTACGCAGTATTTT.

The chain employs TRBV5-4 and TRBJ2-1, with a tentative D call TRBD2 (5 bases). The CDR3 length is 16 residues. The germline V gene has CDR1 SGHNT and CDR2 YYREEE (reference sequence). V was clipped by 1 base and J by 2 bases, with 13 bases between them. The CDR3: CASSLPSSTPYNEQFF. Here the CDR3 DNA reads TGTGCCAGCAGCTTGCCTAGCTCCACCCCCTACAATGAGCAGTTCTTC.

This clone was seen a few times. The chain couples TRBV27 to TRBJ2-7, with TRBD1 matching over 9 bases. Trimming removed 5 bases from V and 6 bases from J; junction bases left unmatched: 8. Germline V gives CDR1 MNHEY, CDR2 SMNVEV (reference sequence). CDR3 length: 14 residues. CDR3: CASSPRTGVSEQYF. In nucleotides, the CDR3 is TGTGCCAGCAGTCCCAGGACAGGGGTTAGCGAGCAGTACTTC.

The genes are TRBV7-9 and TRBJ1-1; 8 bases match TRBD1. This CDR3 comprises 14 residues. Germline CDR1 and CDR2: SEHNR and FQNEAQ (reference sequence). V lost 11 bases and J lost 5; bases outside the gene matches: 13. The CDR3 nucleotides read TGTGCCGCGCTCAGGACAGGGTGGGAGACTGAAGCTTTCTTT. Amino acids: CAALRTGWETEAFF.

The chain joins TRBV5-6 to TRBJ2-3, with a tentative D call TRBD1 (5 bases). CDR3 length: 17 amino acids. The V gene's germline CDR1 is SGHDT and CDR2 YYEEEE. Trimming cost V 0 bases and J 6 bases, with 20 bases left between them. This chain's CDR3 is CASSLATTEALADTQYF. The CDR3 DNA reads TGTGCCAGCAGCTTGGCCACGACAGAAGCTCTGGCGGATACGCAGTATTTT.

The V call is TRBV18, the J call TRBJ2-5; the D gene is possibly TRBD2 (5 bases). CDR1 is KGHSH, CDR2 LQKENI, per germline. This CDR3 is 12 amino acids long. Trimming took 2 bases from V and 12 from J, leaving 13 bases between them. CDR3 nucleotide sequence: TGTGCCAGCTCACCAGTAGGGAGAGGAGAGTACTTC. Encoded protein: CASSPVGRGEYF.

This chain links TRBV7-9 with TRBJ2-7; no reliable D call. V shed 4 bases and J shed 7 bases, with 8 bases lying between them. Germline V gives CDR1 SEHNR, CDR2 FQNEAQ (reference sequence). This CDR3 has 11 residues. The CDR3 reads CASSWSWEQYF. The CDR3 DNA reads TGTGCCAGCAGCTGGAGTTGGGAGCAGTACTTC.

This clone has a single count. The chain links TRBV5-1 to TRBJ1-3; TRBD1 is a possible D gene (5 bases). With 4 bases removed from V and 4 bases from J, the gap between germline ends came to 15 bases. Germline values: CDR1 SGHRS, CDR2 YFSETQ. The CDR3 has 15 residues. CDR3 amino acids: CASSPGQGEGNTIYF. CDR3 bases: TGCGCCAGCAGCCCTGGGCAGGGTGAAGGAAACACCATATATTTT.

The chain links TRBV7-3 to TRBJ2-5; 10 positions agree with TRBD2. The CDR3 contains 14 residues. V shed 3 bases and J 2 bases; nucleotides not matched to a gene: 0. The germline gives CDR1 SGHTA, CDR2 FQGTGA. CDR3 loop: CASSFSGGQETQYF. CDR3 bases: TGTGCCAGCAGCTTTAGCGGGGGGCAAGAGACCCAGTACTTC.

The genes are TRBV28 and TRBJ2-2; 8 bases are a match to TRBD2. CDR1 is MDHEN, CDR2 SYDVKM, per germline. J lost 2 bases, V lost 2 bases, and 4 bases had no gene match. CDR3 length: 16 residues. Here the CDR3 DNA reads TGTGCCAGCAGTTTAACGGGGGGGACAAACACCGGGGAGCTGTTTTTT. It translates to CASSLTGGTNTGELFF. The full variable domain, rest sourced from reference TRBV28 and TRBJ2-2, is DVKVTQSSRYLVKRTGEKVFLECVQDMDHENMFWYRQDPGLGLRLIYFSYDVKMKEKGDIPEGYSVSREKKERFSLILESASTNQTSMYLCASSLTGGTNTGELFFGEGSRLTVL.

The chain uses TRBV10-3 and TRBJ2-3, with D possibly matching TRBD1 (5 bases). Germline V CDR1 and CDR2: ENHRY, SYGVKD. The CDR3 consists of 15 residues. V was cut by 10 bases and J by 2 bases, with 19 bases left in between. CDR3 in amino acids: CASQQAPQFTDTQYF. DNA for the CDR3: TGTGCCAGCCAACAGGCGCCCCAATTCACAGATACGCAGTATTTT.

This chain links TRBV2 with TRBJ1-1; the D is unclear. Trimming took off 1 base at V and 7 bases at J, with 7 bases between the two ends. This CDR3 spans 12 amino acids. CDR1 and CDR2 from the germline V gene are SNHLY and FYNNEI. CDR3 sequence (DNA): TGTGCCAGCAGTGAAGGGAGAGATGAAGCTTTCTTT. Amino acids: CASSEGRDEAFF.

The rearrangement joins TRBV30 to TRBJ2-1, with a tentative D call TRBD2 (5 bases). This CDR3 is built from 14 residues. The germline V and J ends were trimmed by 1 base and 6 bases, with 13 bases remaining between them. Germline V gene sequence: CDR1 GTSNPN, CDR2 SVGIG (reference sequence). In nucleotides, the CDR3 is TGTGCCTGGAGTGCGGGAACTTGGGGCAATGAGCAGTTCTTC. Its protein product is CAWSAGTWGNEQFF.

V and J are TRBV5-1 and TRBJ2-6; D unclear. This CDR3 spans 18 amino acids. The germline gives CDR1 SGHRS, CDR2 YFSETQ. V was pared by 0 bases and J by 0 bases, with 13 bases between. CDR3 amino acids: CASSLGRRYSSGANVLTF. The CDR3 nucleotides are TGCGCCAGCAGCTTGGGCCGCCGATACTCCTCTGGGGCCAACGTCCTGACTTTC.

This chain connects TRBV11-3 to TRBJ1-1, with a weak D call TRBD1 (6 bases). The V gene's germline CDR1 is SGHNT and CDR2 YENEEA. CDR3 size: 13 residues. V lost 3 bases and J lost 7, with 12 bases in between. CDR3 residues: CASSLEGQNEAFF. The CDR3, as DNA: TGTGCCAGCAGCTTGGAAGGACAGAATGAAGCTTTCTTT.

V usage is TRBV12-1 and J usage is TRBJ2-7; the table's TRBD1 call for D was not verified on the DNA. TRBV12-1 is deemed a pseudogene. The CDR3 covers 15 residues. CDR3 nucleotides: TGTGCCAGCAGCGGGAGACAGGAAAAACTCTACGAGCAGTACTTC. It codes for CASSGRQEKLYEQYF.

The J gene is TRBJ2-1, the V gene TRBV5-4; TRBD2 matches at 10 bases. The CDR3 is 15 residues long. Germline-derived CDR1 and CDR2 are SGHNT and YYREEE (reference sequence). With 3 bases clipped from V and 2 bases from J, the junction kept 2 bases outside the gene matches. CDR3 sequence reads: CASSYSGGAYNEQFF. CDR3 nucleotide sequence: TGTGCCAGCAGCTACAGCGGGGGGGCCTACAATGAGCAGTTCTTC.

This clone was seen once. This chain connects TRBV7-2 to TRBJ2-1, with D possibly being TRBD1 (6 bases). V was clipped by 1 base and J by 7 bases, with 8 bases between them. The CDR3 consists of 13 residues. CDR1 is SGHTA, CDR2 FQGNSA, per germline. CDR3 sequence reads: CASSLGGGNEQFF. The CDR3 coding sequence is TGTGCCAGCAGCTTAGGAGGGGGAAATGAGCAGTTCTTC.

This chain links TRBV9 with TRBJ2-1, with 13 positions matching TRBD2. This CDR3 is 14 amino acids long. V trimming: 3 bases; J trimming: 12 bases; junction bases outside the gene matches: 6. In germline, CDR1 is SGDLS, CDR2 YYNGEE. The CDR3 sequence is CASSGGLAGSGQFF. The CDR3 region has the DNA TGTGCCAGCAGCGGGGGACTAGCGGGGTCGGGGCAGTTCTTC.